These T cell receptor beta chains were read from a single sample in a study of blood T cells in healthy people across ages. TCRdb analysed the 5' RACE reads with MiXCR anew, one entry per CDR3 protein. The sample lists 1.5 million to 1.9 million distinct CDR3 sequences, under 55% occurring once. The sequenced sample consisted of blood. Receptors originate from a woman between 18 and 30 years old in good health. The CDR3 runs from the conserved cysteine through the conserved F or W. A D gene is named only where the DNA matches it firmly. Not all rows give a size; the values are once, few, many and, for expanded clones, a class.

>TRBD2|.|TRBV20-1|TRBJ2-1
TGCAGTGCTAGGCGGAGCGGGGGCCATGAGCAGTTCTTC
CSARRSGGHEQFF
>TRBD1|few|TRBV7-2|TRBJ1-2
TGTGCCAGCAGCTTAGTTGCAGGGGGGAAAGCTAACTATGGCTACACCTTC
CASSLVAGGKANYGYTF
>.|.|TRBV29-1|TRBJ2-7
TGCAGCGTGGAAGAGGGCGAGTACGAGCAGTACTTC
CSVEEGEYEQYF
>TRBD1|few|TRBV10-3|TRBJ1-4
TGTGCCATCAGCCGCGGACAGGGGGGCCCCGGGGCTAATGAAAAACTGTTTTTT
CAISRGQGGPGANEKLFF
>TRBD1|.|TRBV24-1|TRBJ2-1
TGTGCCACCAGTGAGCCAGGGGGTTACAATGAGCAGTTCTTC
CATSEPGGYNEQFF
>TRBD1|.|TRBV27|TRBJ1-2
TGTGCCAGCAGTCAGAGGGGACAGGGGATCTATGGCTACACCTTC
CASSQRGQGIYGYTF
>TRBD1|.|TRBV7-2|TRBJ2-1
TGTGCCTGCAGCTTAACCGGGACAGGGTCTTACAATGAGCAGTTCTTC
CACSLTGTGSYNEQFF
>TRBD1|.|TRBV29-1|TRBJ2-5
TGCAGCGTTCTGGACAGGGATCGGCAAGAGACCCAGTACTTC
CSVLDRDRQETQYF
>TRBD1|.|TRBV4-3|TRBJ1-5
TGCGCCAGCAGCCTCCTGATGGGACAGGGGTCGCCCCAGCATTTT
CASSLLMGQGSPQHF
>.|.|TRBV29-1|TRBJ2-3
TGCGGCGTTGAACGTCTCAACGTCGGCACAGATACGCAGTATTTT
CGVERLNVGTDTQYF
>TRBD2|.|TRBV11-2|TRBJ2-3
TGTGCCAGCAGCTTAGGGATTAGCGGGAAGATAGATACGCAGTATTTT
CASSLGISGKIDTQYF
>TRBD2|few|TRBV4-3|TRBJ2-3
TGCGCCAGCAGCCCTCGAGACGCGGGGGGGACAGATACGCAGTATTTT
CASSPRDAGGTDTQYF
>TRBD1|.|TRBV4-3|TRBJ1-2
TGCGCCAGCAGCCAACATTCTATCAGGGGGCTGGGTGGCTACACCTTC
CASSQHSIRGLGGYTF
>.|.|TRBV13|TRBJ2-7
TGTGCCAGCAGGGTTCGCGGCGGGATGATGAACGAGCAGTACTTC
CASRVRGGMMNEQYF
>.|few|TRBV27|TRBJ2-1
TGTGCCAGCAGTCCCGGGGGAAACTCCTACAATGAGCAGTTCTTC
CASSPGGNSYNEQFF
>.|.|TRBV7-2|TRBJ1-1
TGTGCCAGCAGCTTATACGGAGACCCGGAAGCTTTCTTT
CASSLYGDPEAFF
>.|.|TRBV4-3|TRBJ2-2
TGCGCCAGCAGCCAACTGACTCCTAATTCGGCGCTAGGGAACACCGGGGAGCTGTTTTTT
CASSQLTPNSALGNTGELFF
>TRBD1|.|TRBV6-5|TRBJ2-1
TGTGCCAGCAGTTACGTACAGGGGCCCTACAATGAGCAGTTCTTC
CASSYVQGPYNEQFF
>TRBD2|.|TRBV6-1|TRBJ2-7
TGTGCCAGCAGGGGACTAAAGGGGAACGAGCAGTACTTC
CASRGLKGNEQYF
>TRBD1|few|TRBV20-1|TRBJ1-2
TGCAGTGCTAGAGTGGGACAGATCAAGGGGGATGGCTACACCTTC
CSARVGQIKGDGYTF
>.|.|TRBV12-3/TRBV12-4|TRBJ1-1
TGTGCCAGCAGCCAGGATACCCTAACTGAAGCTTTCTTT
CASSQDTLTEAFF
>.|few|TRBV12-3/TRBV12-4|TRBJ1-5
TGTGCCAGCAGTTTAGGCGGTGACGGCAATCAGCCCCAGCATTTT
CASSLGGDGNQPQHF
>TRBD1|few|TRBV12-3/TRBV12-4|TRBJ1-3
TGTGCCAGCAGGACAGGGTTAGGAAACACCATATATTTT
CASRTGLGNTIYF
>TRBD1|.|TRBV6-6|TRBJ2-4
TGTGCCAGCAGTTACCAGGGGGTACGGACAGACATTCAGTACTTC
CASSYQGVRTDIQYF
>TRBD2|.|TRBV11-2|TRBJ2-1
TGTGCCGGCAGCTTAGAGACTAGCGAGGGTGAGCAGTTCTTC
CAGSLETSEGEQFF
>.|.|TRBV10-3|TRBJ1-1
TGTGCCATCAGTGTGGAGAACACTGAAGCTTTCTTT
CAISVENTEAFF
>TRBD2|.|TRBV12-3/TRBV12-4|TRBJ2-1
TGTGCCAGCAGTTTATGGGGCGGGAGGGCCTACAATGAGCAGTTCTTC
CASSLWGGRAYNEQFF
>.|few|TRBV20-1|TRBJ2-1
TGCAGTGCTAGTGGGACCCGCAACAATGAGCAGTTCTTC
CSASGTRNNEQFF
>.|.|TRBV4-3|TRBJ2-7
TGCGCCAGCAGCCAAGATCGTCGCCTCGAGCAGTACTTC
CASSQDRRLEQYF
>TRBD1|.|TRBV12-3/TRBV12-4|TRBJ2-5
TGTGCCAGCAGCACCTCGGACAGGGAAGAGACCCAGTACTTC
CASSTSDREETQYF
>.|.|TRBV9|TRBJ2-3
TGTGCCAGCAGCGTAGGGGACATCGCTAGCACAGATACGCAGTATTTT
CASSVGDIASTDTQYF
>.|few|TRBV7-2|TRBJ2-5
TGTGCCAGCAGCTTAGGAGCGTCCCAAGAGACCCAGTACTTC
CASSLGASQETQYF
>.|few|TRBV5-6|TRBJ2-5
TGTGCCAGCAGCTTGGCCGGGGATGAGACCCAGTACTTC
CASSLAGDETQYF
>.|.|TRBV6-5|TRBJ2-1
TGTGCCAGCAGTTACGGTGGGACCAAACACAATGAGCAGTTCTTC
CASSYGGTKHNEQFF
>.|once|TRBV7-9|TRBJ2-2
TGTGCCAGCAGCTTAGCGACGCGGGGCCTAAACACCGGGGAGCTGTTTTTT
CASSLATRGLNTGELFF
>.|few|TRBV3-1|TRBJ1-6
TGTGCCAGCAGGAGTAATTCACCCCTCCACTTT
CASRSNSPLHF
>.|.|TRBV20-1|TRBJ1-5
TGCAGTGCTAGGCCCCCCCCTAGTGGCAATCAGCCCCAGCATTTT
CSARPPPSGNQPQHF
>TRBD1|few|TRBV12-3/TRBV12-4|TRBJ1-5
TGTGCCAGCAGTTCTGGGACAGCGAGCAATCAGCCCCAGCATTTT
CASSSGTASNQPQHF
>.|.|TRBV5-1|TRBJ2-3
TGCGCCAGCAGCTGGCTTAGCGGCACAGATACGCAGTATTTT
CASSWLSGTDTQYF
>.|.|TRBV21-1|TRBJ2-5
TGTGCCAGCAGCAAGAAAGGCGGAGTACAGAATGAGCAGTACTTC
CASSKKGGVQNEQYF
>.|.|TRBV9|TRBJ2-3
TGTGCCAGCAGCCCTGGGACACCTAGGGATACGCAGTATTTT
CASSPGTPRDTQYF
>.|few|TRBV4-2|TRBJ1-4
TGTGCCAGCAGCCAGACGGTAGAAAAACTGTTTTTT
CASSQTVEKLFF
>.|few|TRBV6-2/TRBV6-3|TRBJ1-4
TGTGCCAGCAACCCGGGACCAACTAATGAAAAACTGTTTTTT
CASNPGPTNEKLFF
>TRBD1|.|TRBV27|TRBJ2-1
TGTGCCAGCAGTGTTGACAGGGCGGAGACCCAGTTCTTC
CASSVDRAETQFF
>TRBD2|.|TRBV7-3|TRBJ2-1
TGTGCCAGCAGCAGGGCCCCTAGCGGAGATTACAATGAGCAGTTCTTC
CASSRAPSGDYNEQFF
>TRBD1|many|TRBV4-1|TRBJ1-2
TGCGCCAGCAGCCAAGATTGGAGACAGGGAGTTGTTTATGGCTACACCTTC
CASSQDWRQGVVYGYTF
>TRBD2|few|TRBV5-1|TRBJ2-3
TGCGCCAGCAGCCAATTAAAGACGGGAGGAGGCACAGATACGCAGTATTTT
CASSQLKTGGGTDTQYF
>.|few|TRBV29-1|TRBJ1-2
TGCAGCGTTCCACGGGTCGGGGGTGGCTACACCTTC
CSVPRVGGGYTF
>.|.|TRBV6-5|TRBJ1-6
TGTGCCAGCAGTTACGTTACCGGATTGACAGACTCCTATAATTCACCCCTCCACTTT
CASSYVTGLTDSYNSPLHF
>TRBD1|.|TRBV10-3|TRBJ2-7
TGTGCCATCAGTGAGTTTGGGACAGGGGAAGAGCAGTACTTC
CAISEFGTGEEQYF
>TRBD1|few|TRBV19|TRBJ2-1
TGTGCCAGTAGGAATCCGGGACAGGGCTACAATGAGCAGTTCTTC
CASRNPGQGYNEQFF
>TRBD1|many|TRBV12-3/TRBV12-4|TRBJ1-2
TGTGCCAGCAGCACCGGGACAGGGGTTGGCTACACCTTC
CASSTGTGVGYTF